This T cell receptor beta chain was observed in a study of cytomegalovirus exposure and HLA in healthy donors. As concerns this clone: The antigen is not known.

General study results and limits: In an earlier analysis, productive rearrangement rates for most beta V segments clustered near 87% or 30%.

With 60 Vbeta and 13 Jbeta primers, the PCR was carried out. The method was immunoSEQ multiplex PCR; TCRdb's version includes in-frame clones alone and lacks a portion of them. The profile shows roughly 160,000 clones, around 80% of them singletons. The specimen sequenced was PBMCs. The TCR sequence derives from a man aged 35 to 55 in good health and CMV-seronegative.

The CDR3 sequence is CASSEERTSLYLRYEQYF. The CDR3 DNA is TGTGCCAGCAGTGAAGAACGAACTAGCTTGTATCTCCGCTACGAGCAGTACTTC. J is TRBJ2-7 and V is TRBV6-1, with a weak D call TRBD2 (6 bases). CDR3 length equals 18 residues. Trimming cost V 1 base and J 3 bases, with 22 bases left between them. Germline values: CDR1 MNHNS, CDR2 SASEGT.